The T cell receptor beta chain described here comes from a study of T cell clonotyping in hematopoietic cell transplantation. Whole-study results and caveats: CD4 and CD8 repertoire contributions could not be separated without sorting. Recipient TCR diversity dropped after transplant; expanded clonotypes rose from day 30 to 180.

Trimming cost V 5 bases and J 4 bases, with 21 bases left between them. From germline, CDR1 is SEHNR and CDR2 FQNEAQ (reference sequence). This CDR3 spans 16 amino acids. Sequencing used immunoSEQ multiplex PCR; TCRdb keeps in-frame clones, though not all of them. Among about 4,600 clones, 77% were seen once, and the ten largest hold around 27%. Concerning this clone: Its specificity is not known.

The chain recombines TRBV7-9 with TRBJ2-7; a possible D gene is TRBD1 (6 bases). The sequencing used peripheral blood mononuclear cells, collected 100 days after allogeneic stem cell transplant. The TCR sequence derives from a female patient aged 50-60 years who had an allogeneic stem cell transplant from an unrelated donor, so the T cells may come from the graft donor. Some clones in this sample may be carry-over from other donors' samples. The CDR3 nucleotides read TGTGCCAGCAGCCTCACCGGGACAAAAATAGCGTACGAGCAGTACTTC. Translating it yields CASSLTGTKIAYEQYF. The full variable domain, its missing parts supplied by reference TRBV7-9 and TRBJ2-7, is DTGVSQNPRHKITKRGQNVTFRCDPISEHNRLYWYRQTLGQGPEFLTYFQNEAQLEKSRLLSDRFSAERPKGSFSTLEIQRTEQGDSAMYLCASSLTGTKIAYEQYFGPGTRLTVT.